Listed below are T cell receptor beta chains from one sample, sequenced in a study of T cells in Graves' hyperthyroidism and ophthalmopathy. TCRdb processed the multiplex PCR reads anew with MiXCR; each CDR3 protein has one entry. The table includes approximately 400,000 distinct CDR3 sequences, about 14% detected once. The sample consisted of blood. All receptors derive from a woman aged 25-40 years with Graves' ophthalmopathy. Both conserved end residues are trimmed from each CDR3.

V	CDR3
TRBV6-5	ASSYTGRYYGYT
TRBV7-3	ASSQTGGGTGELF
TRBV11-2	ASSLDDRGYEQY
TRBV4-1	ASSQERAGVNEQF
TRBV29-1	SVGVGMDTEAF
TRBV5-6	ASSLTGRRGTDTQY
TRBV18	ASSLGGLAKEQF
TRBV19	ASSLRSWGVNTEAF
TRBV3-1	ASSYNQRGGHEQF
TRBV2	ASSDGPASTDTQY
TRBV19	ASSIGTGPEKLF
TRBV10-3	AIRVQGTGELF
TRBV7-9	ASSADRAGEQY
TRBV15	ATSRDRFMNTEAF
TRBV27	ASSSTRTGEGYT
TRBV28	ASVQGSYNSPLH
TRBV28	ASSSPGLSSYEQY
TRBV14	ASSPRTGSEQY
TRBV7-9	ASSSPGGDYEQY
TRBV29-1	SVARQSTEAF
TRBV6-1	ASSGLTDSQQY
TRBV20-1	SATDRAEAF
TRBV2	ASIWRTDQLSLH
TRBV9	ASSVVTGDTGELF
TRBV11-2	ASSPGFSYEQY
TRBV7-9	ASSPSGYEQY
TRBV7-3	ASSVRVPRDTGELF
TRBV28	ASMTDQRYTFGSGTVAQETQY
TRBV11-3	ASSPTGSPLH
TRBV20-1	SARKTGTRGTDTQY
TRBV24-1	ATSDPGTYEQY
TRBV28	ASSFTRAQYQPQH
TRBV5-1	ASRRWTAQETQY
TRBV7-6	ASSFLQAYQETQY
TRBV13	ASSRWFSSTDTQY
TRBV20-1	SANIGDKGDLMQF
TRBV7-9	ASSNQGGDGYT
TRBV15	ATSRDLGTGPYNEQF
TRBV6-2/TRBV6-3	ASSYTPAGTTYEQY
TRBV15	ATSRDSYEQY
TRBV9	ASTGLASRGEQF
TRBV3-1	ASSRLDRSEAF
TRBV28	ASSPLRDTGGWGFTGELF
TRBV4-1	ASSQEPGWDEAF
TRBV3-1	ASSQDHGRAPLH
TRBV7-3	ASSLNRAGSGEQY
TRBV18	ASSLIPHPNTGELF
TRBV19	ASSMLGQGAYTDTQY
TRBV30	AWSYTRSMNTEAF